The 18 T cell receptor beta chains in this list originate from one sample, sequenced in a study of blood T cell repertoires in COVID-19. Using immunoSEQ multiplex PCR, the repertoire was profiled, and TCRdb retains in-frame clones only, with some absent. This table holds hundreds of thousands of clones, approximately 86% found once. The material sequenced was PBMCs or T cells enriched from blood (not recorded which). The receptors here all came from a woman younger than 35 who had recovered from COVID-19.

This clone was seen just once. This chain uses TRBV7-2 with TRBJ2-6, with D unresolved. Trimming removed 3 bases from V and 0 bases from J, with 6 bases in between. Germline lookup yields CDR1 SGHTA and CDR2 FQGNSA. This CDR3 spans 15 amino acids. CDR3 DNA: TGTGCCAGCAGCTTGCAGATCTCTGGGGCCAACGTCCTGACTTTC. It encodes CASSLQISGANVLTF.

The CDR3 DNA reads TGTGCCACCAGGGGGGGTTTAAGTCAGCCCCAGCATTTT. Amino acids: CATRGGLSQPQHF. This sequence joins TRBV28 and TRBJ1-5; 7 nucleotides match TRBD1. V was clipped by 10 bases and J by 6 bases; unmatched bases: 9. The germline gives CDR1 MDHEN, CDR2 SYDVKM. The CDR3 is 13 amino acids.

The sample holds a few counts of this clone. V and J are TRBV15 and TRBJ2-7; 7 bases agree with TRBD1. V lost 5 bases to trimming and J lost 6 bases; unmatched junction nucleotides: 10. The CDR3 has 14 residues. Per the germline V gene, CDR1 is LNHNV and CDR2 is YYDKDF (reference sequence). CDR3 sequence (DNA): TGTGCCACCAGCCCCAGTAGAGGGGGCCGCGAGCAGTACTTC. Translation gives CATSPSRGGREQYF.

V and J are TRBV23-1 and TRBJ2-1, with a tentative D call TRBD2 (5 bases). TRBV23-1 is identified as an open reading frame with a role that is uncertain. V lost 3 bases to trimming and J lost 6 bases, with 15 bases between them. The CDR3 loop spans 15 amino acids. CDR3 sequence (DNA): TGCGCCAGCAGTCATGGGAGCGCCACCTCCAATGAGCAGTTCTTC. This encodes CASSHGSATSNEQFF.

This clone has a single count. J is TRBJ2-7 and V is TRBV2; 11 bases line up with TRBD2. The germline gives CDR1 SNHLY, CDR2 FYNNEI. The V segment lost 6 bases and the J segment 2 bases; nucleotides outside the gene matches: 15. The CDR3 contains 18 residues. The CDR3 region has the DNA TGTGCCAGCAGACACACGCGTACTAGCGGGGGAGACACCTACGAGCAGTACTTC. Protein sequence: CASRHTRTSGGDTYEQYF.

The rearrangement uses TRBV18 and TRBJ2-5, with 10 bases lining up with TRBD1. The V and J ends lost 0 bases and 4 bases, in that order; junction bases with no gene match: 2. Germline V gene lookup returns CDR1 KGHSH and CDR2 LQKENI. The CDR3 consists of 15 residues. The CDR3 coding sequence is TGTGCCAGCTCACCACCGGGACAGGGGTTAGAGACCCAGTACTTC. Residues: CASSPPGQGLETQYF.

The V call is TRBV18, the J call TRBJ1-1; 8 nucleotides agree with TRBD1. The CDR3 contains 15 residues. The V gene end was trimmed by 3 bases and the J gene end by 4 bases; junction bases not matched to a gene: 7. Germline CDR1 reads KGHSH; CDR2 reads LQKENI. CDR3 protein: CASSPEWTGSTEAFF. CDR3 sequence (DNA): TGTGCCAGCTCACCGGAATGGACAGGGAGCACTGAAGCTTTCTTT.

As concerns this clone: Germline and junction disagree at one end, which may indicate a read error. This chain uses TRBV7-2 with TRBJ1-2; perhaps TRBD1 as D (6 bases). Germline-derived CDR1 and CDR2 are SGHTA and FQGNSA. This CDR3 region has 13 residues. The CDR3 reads CASSLAVLGHYTF. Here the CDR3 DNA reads TGTGCCAGCAGCCTAGCGGTTTTGGGACACTACACCTTC. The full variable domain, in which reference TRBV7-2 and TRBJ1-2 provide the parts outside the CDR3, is GAGVSQSPSNKVTEKGKDVELRCDPISGHTALYWYRQSLGQGLEFLIYFQGNSAPDKSGLPSDRFSAERTGGSVSTLTIQRTQQEDSAVYLCASSLAVLGHYTFGSGTRLTVV.

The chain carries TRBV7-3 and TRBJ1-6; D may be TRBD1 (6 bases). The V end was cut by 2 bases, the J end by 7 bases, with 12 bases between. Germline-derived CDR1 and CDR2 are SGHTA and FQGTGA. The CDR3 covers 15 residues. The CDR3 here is CASSLYAGENSPLHF. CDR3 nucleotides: TGTGCCAGCAGCTTATATGCAGGGGAGAATTCACCCCTCCACTTT.

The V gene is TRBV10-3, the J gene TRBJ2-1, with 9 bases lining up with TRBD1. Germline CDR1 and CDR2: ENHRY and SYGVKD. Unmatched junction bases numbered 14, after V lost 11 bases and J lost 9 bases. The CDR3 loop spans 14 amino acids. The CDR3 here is CAVKPGQGGGEQFF. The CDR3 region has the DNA TGTGCCGTTAAACCGGGACAGGGTGGGGGTGAGCAGTTCTTC.

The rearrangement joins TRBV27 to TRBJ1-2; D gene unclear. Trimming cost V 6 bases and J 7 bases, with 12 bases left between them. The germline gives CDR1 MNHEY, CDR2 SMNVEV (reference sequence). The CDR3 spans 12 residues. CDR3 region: CASSRSGGGYTF. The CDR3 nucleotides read TGTGCCAGCAGCCGCTCTGGCGGTGGCTACACCTTC.

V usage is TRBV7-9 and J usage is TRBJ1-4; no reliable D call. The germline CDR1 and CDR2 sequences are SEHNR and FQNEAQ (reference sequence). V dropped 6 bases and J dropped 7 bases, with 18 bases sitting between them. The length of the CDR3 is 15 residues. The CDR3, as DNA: TGTGCCAGCAGTTTTGGGCCCGCCGAAGCTGAAAAACTGTTTTTT. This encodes CASSFGPAEAEKLFF.

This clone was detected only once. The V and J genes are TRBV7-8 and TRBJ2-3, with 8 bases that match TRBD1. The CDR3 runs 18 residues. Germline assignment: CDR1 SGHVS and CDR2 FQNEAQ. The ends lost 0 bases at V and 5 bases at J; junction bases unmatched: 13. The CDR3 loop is CASSLAVGVRGRGDTQYF. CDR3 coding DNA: TGTGCCAGCAGCTTAGCAGTTGGCGTCAGGGGGCGCGGAGATACGCAGTATTTT.

CDR3 protein: CASSLVAGGPYEQYF. The CDR3 DNA is TGTGCCAGCAGCTTGGTAGCGGGAGGGCCGTACGAGCAGTACTTC. The chain carries TRBV5-6 and TRBJ2-7, with TRBD2 identical over 11 bases. The CDR3 contains 15 residues. CDR1 and CDR2 (germline): SGHDT, YYEEEE. The V and J ends lost 0 bases and 4 bases, in that order; junction bases with no gene match: 3.

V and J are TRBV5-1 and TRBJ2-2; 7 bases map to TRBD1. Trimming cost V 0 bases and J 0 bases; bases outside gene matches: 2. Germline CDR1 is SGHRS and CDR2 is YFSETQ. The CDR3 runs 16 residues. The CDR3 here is CASSLVGQANTGELFF. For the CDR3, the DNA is TGCGCCAGCAGCTTGGTCGGACAGGCGAACACCGGGGAGCTGTTTTTT.

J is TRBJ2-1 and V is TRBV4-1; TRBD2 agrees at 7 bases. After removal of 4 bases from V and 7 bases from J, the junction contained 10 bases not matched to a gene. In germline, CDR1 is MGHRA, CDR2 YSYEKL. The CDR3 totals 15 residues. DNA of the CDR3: TGCGCCAGCAGCCGGGAGGGGTTTGGGGGAAATGAGCAGTTCTTC. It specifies CASSREGFGGNEQFF.

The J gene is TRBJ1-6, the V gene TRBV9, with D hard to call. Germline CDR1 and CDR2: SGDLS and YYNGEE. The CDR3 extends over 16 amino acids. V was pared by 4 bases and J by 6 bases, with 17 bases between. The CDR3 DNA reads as TGTGCCAGCAGCTCTCAACTAGGTACCCCTAATTCACCCCTCCACTTT. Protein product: CASSSQLGTPNSPLHF.

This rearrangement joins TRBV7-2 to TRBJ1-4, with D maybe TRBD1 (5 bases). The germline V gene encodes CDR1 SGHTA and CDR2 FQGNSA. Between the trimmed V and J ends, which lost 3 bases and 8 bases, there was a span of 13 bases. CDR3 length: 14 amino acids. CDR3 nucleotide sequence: TGTGCCAGCAGCTTGCAGGGTAGAAGAGAAAAACTGTTTTTT. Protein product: CASSLQGRREKLFF.